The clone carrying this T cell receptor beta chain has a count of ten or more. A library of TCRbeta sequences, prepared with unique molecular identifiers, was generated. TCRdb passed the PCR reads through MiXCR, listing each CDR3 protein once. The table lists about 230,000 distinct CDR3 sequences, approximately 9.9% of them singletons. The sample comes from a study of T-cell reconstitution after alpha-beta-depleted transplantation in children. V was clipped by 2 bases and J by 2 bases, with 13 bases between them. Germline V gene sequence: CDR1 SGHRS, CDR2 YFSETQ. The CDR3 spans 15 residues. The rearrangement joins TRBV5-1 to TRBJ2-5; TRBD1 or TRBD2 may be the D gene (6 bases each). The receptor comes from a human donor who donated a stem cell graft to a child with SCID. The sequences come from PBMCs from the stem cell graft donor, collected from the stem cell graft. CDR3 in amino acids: CASSFRGGPQETQYF. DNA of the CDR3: TGCGCCAGCAGCTTCAGGGGAGGCCCGCAAGAGACCCAGTACTTC.